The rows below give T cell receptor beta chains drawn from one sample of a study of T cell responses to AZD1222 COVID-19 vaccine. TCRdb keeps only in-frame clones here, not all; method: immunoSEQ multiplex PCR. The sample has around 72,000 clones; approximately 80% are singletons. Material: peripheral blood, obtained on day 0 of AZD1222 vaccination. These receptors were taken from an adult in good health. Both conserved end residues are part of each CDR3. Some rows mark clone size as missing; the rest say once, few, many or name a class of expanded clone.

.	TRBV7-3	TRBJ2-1	CASSHSLAGAINEQFF
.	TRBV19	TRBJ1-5	CASNRPGTGVQPQHF
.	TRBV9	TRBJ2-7	CASSVTPDDSSYEQYF
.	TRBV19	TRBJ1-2	CASSTGDSINYGYTF
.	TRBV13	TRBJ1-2	CASSLANYGYTF
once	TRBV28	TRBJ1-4	CASSLPGATNEKLFF
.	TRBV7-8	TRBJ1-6	CASSALGDSPLHF
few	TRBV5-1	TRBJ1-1	CASSTLQGGEAFF
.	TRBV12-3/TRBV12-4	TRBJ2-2	CASTRAGGELFF
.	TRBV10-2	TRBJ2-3	CASSELYGGVDTQYF
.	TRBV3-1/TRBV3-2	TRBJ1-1	CASSSTGLNTEAFF
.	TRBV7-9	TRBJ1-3	CASSQGITGNTIYF
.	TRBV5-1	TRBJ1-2	CASSSPGGDRYGYTF
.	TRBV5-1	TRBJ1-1	CASSLEALNTEAFF
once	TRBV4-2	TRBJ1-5	CASSQEDTDNQPQHF
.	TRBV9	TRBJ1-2	CASSAVGIGDGYTF
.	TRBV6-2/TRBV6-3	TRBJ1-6	CASSTGTARGSPLHF
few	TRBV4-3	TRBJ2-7	CASSQEVGQGGLEQYF
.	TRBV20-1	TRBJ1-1	CSVPIDTEAFF
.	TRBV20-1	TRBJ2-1	CSASVGAVDEQFF
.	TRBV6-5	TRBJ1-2	CASSSQGYTF
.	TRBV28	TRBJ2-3	CASSAPGQGTDTQYF
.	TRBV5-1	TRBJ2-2	CASSIDSSGGNTGELFF
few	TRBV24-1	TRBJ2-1	CATSDLNSETGDNEQFF
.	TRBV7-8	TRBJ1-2	CASSLPGFYGYTF
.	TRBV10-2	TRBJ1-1	CASSRDRKDTEAFF
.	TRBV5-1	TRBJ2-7	CASSPTSGGSYEQYF
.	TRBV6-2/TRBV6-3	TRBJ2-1	CASSNPRATYNEQFF
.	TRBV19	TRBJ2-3	CASSIGEAGTDTQYF
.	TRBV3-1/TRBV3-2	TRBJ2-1	CASSQGDRVMDEQFF
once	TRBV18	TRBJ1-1	CASSPQGNTEAFF
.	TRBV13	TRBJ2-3	CASSFRTSGGGWADTQYF
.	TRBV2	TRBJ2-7	CASSANRTGSYEQYF
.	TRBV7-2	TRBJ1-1	CASSSRTGMNTEAFF
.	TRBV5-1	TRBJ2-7	CASSLSSAWTYEQYF
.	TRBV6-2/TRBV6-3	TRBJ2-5	CASSYPSGGARAQYF
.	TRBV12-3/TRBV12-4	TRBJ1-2	CASRPQSNGYTF